This passage covers 9 T cell receptor beta chains from one sample sequenced in a study of beta chain features in type 1 diabetes. Reverse transcription of all isolated RNA meant that expressed TCRB transcripts were sequenced. Here immunoSEQ multiplex PCR was the method, and the copy in TCRdb shows in-frame clones only, minus some. This sample has more than 150,000 clones, with about an eighth found just once. What was sequenced was central memory CD4+ T cells from blood. These receptors were obtained from a woman aged 18-35 years in good health.

The genes are TRBV2 and TRBJ2-1, with TRBD1 matching over 8 bases. V was clipped by 7 bases and J by 4 bases; unmatched bases: 3. The CDR3 is 13 residues long. Germline V CDR1 and CDR2: SNHLY, FYNNEI. CDR3: CASTGQVYNEQFF. CDR3 in DNA: TGTGCCAGCACGGGACAGGTTTACAATGAGCAGTTCTTC.

The V gene is TRBV29-1, the J gene TRBJ2-5; D gene unclear. The ends were cut back, 7 bases at V and 7 bases at J, with 16 bases in the middle. The CDR3 spans 12 residues. Germline assignment: CDR1 SQVTM and CDR2 ANQGSEA. CDR3 sequence reads: CSAQLHSGTQYF. The CDR3 region has the DNA TGCAGCGCCCAACTTCACAGTGGGACCCAGTACTTC.

This clone was seen a few times. This chain uses TRBV5-4 with TRBJ2-1; 9 bases are a match to TRBD2. The CDR3 runs to 15 residues. CDR1 is SGHNT and CDR2 is YYREEE in the germline V gene (reference sequence). Trimming cost V 0 bases and J 6 bases; bases outside gene matches: 4. The CDR3 DNA is TGTGCCAGCAGCTTGGTTGGACTAGCGACCAATGAGCAGTTCTTC. Its protein product is CASSLVGLATNEQFF.

This clone has more than one count but fewer than ten. The identical CDR3 is also encoded by other nucleotide sequences in the sample. This chain joins TRBV6-5 and TRBJ2-7; 8 bases align to TRBD1. V trimming: 6 bases; J trimming: 3 bases; junction bases outside the gene matches: 7. Looked up from germline, CDR1 is MNHEY and CDR2 is SVGAGI. The CDR3 sequence is 14 residues long. The CDR3 DNA reads TGTGCCAGCAGCCGGACAGGGAAAAACTACGAGCAGTACTTC. Translating gives CASSRTGKNYEQYF.

The chain uses TRBV7-9 and TRBJ2-5; no firm D call. Germline V gene data show CDR1 as SEHNR and CDR2 as FQNEAQ (reference sequence). The CDR3 loop spans 12 amino acids. V was clipped by 4 bases and J by 9 bases, with 12 bases between them. The CDR3 nucleotides are TGTGCCAGCAGCTCCGTTGACCGGGCCCAGTACTTC. This codes for CASSSVDRAQYF.

This chain connects TRBV4-3 to TRBJ2-3; weak D call: TRBD2 (6 bases). The CDR3 contains 14 residues. Trimming pared 2 bases from V and 6 bases from J, leaving 12 bases between. Germline loops: CDR1 LGHNA, CDR2 YSLEER. In nucleotides, the CDR3 is TGCGCCAGCAGCCAACGGCGGGACCGGGATACGCAGTATTTT. This sequence encodes CASSQRRDRDTQYF.

The V call is TRBV5-1, the J call TRBJ1-2; D may be TRBD1 (6 bases). CDR3 length: 15 residues. Germline V gene sequence: CDR1 SGHRS, CDR2 YFSETQ. Trimming pared 0 bases from V and 4 bases from J, leaving 13 bases between. The CDR3 region has the DNA TGCGCCAGCAGCTTGGCCCGGGACACTCTCTATGGCTACACCTTC. It specifies CASSLARDTLYGYTF.

The chain employs TRBV4-3 and TRBJ1-4, with a possible D match to TRBD1 (5 bases). The CDR3 spans 15 residues. V lost 4 bases to trimming and J lost 7 bases, with 16 bases between them. Germline V lookup: CDR1 LGHNA, CDR2 YSLEER. The CDR3 coding sequence is TGCGCCAGCAGCCCCATGGGGCAGAGCACTGAAAAACTGTTTTTT. It codes for CASSPMGQSTEKLFF.

This clone was recorded a few times. The chain has TRBV11-2 and TRBJ2-6, with D possibly matching TRBD1 (5 bases). This CDR3 is built from 15 residues. Deletions cut 5 bases from V and 4 bases from J, with 12 bases between. From germline, CDR1 is SGHAT and CDR2 FQNNGV. CDR3 region: CASSPQAAGANVLTF. The CDR3 bases are TGTGCCAGCAGCCCACAGGCAGCCGGGGCCAACGTCCTGACTTTC.